This T cell receptor (beta chain) originates from a study of neurological immune-mediated disorders. General observations from the study: Multiple sclerosis patients had less TCR clonal expansion than even healthy controls, unlike HTLV-1-associated myelopathy. No CDR3 amino acid sequences were shared by expanded clones across subjects, suggesting private repertoires in all groups.

Ten or more counts support this clonotype. As yet, its antigen is unknown. Time point indicated: longitudinal time-point 2. It was from 2 million PBMCs stored at -80 C that the unsorted libraries were obtained. Germline loops: CDR1 SGHRS, CDR2 YFSETQ. V was pared by 4 bases and J by 6 bases, with 6 bases of the junction left unmatched. The CDR3 consists of 14 residues. cDNA was made by 5'RACE with 10-nucleotide random UMIs. TCRdb processed the 5' RACE reads anew with MiXCR; each CDR3 protein has one entry. This sample has roughly 98,000 distinct CDR3 sequences, with less than 15% found just once. This TCR was sampled from a female donor with HTLV-1-associated myelopathy (HAM/TSP). V and J are TRBV5-1 and TRBJ2-1; 8 nucleotides match TRBD1. Sequencing was done on a sample of PBMCs. The CDR3 sequence is CASSETGVPNEQFF. The CDR3 bases are TGCGCCAGCAGCGAGACAGGGGTCCCCAATGAGCAGTTCTTC.